Sequencing of this TCR beta chain was carried out in a study of blood T cell repertoires in COVID-19. Study-wide context: Samples taken during acute and convalescent COVID-19 were collected in the United States, Italy and Spain. T cells, B-cell-depleted T cells, or PBMCs supplied cDNA or gDNA.

The J segment lost 8 bases and the V segment lost 3 bases, leaving 2 bases of the junction unmatched. Germline CDR1 LGHNA, CDR2 YSLEER. This CDR3 contains 14 residues. Original methodology: Quantification of nucleated cells was approximated via reference gene primer amplification. Clones were sequenced by immunoSEQ multiplex PCR, and TCRdb holds only the in-frame ones, with some missing. Clonal size and the V and J genes are those of that table, whereas D and trimming came from the DNA. The table has over 20,000 clones, under 90% seen once. V and J are TRBV4-3 and TRBJ1-6, with TRBD1 matching 9 bases. Input material: peripheral blood. This sequence originates from a human donor in a cohort sampled during active COVID-19. The CDR3 DNA sequence: TGCGCCAGCAGCCAGACAGGGGGGCATTCACCCCTCCACTTT. This encodes CASSQTGGHSPLHF.